The T cell receptor (beta chain) under discussion was sequenced for a study of human T cells and chemical hapten exposure. For the study at large: Skin of the upper inner arm, around 2 cm by around 2 cm, received 2% DPC for sensitization.

This sample's time point: pre-sensitization, week 0. The treatment is: therapeutic diphenylcyclopropenone sensitization with weekly scalp DPC. From whole blood left unfractionated, total RNA was extracted. This clonotype appeared many times. One entry per CDR3 protein, called by TCRdb with MiXCR from the RACE reads. Of 34,000 or so distinct CDR3 sequences detected, 10% appear once; the ten largest clones hold 27%. Trimming cost V 5 bases and J 0 bases, with 6 bases left between them. Germline CDR1 SQVTM, CDR2 ANQGSEA. The CDR3 loop spans 12 amino acids. The source is a man aged 50 or older with alopecia areata. Some clones in this sample may be carry-over from other donors' samples. The J gene is TRBJ2-3, the V gene TRBV29-1; D tentatively fits TRBD1 or TRBD2 (5 bases each). The sequencing used whole blood, collected in connection with sensitization to the hapten diphenylcyclopropenone (DPC). In DNA form, the CDR3 reads TGCAGCGTTCGGGGCAGCACAGATACGCAGTATTTT. Translation: CSVRGSTDTQYF.